The 29 T cell receptor beta chains reported below all come from one sample, sequenced in a study of cytomegalovirus exposure and HLA in healthy donors. With 60 Vbeta and 13 Jbeta primers, the PCR was carried out. Sequencing used immunoSEQ multiplex PCR; TCRdb keeps in-frame clones, though not all of them. This sample carries about 120,000 clones, 75% to 85% of them seen once, and the ten largest clones take approximately 2%. The material sequenced was PBMCs. The source is a man in his forties in good health and CMV-seronegative.

This clone was detected once. The chain uses TRBV19 and TRBJ2-5, with D tentatively TRBD2 (7 bases). Germline V gives CDR1 LNHDA, CDR2 SQIVND (reference sequence). V lost 4 bases, J lost 7 bases, and 13 bases lay in between. The CDR3 extends over 13 amino acids. CDR3 bases: TGTGCCAGTAGTAACAGGGAGGGGGGGACCCAGTACTTC. Translation gives CASSNREGGTQYF.

The gene calls are TRBV5-1 and TRBJ1-1; a weak D match, TRBD1 (6 bases). Trimming took 3 bases from V and 0 from J, leaving 9 bases between them. The CDR3 loop spans 14 amino acids. Germline V gene sequence: CDR1 SGHRS, CDR2 YFSETQ. The CDR3 DNA follows: TGCGCCAGCAGCTCACAGGGTGTGAACACTGAAGCTTTCTTT. Its translation: CASSSQGVNTEAFF.

The V call is TRBV19, the J call TRBJ1-5; D not certain. The CDR3 runs to 13 residues. V was clipped by 7 bases and J by 7 bases, with 14 bases between them. Per the germline V gene, CDR1 is LNHDA and CDR2 is SQIVND (reference sequence). In nucleotides, the CDR3 is TGTGCCAGTAAGGGAGGGCCCAGGCAGCCCCAGCATTTT. Protein product: CASKGGPRQPQHF.

This clone was seen once. V is TRBV7-2 and J is TRBJ1-1; 10 nucleotides agree with TRBD1. This CDR3 contains 13 residues. Trimming at V came to 7 bases and at J to 6 bases, leaving 5 bases not matched to a gene. Looked up from germline, CDR1 is SGHTA and CDR2 is FQGNSA. CDR3 coding DNA: TGTGCCAGCACCAGTGGACAGGGGGCTGAAGCTTTCTTT. Translation: CASTSGQGAEAFF.

This rearrangement joins TRBV25-1 to TRBJ1-2; possibly TRBD1 for D (6 bases). This CDR3 contains 14 residues. V was cut by 4 bases and J by 8 bases, with 17 bases left in between. CDR1 MGHDK and CDR2 SYGVNS come from the germline V gene. The CDR3 loop reads CASSGDRMSLGYTF. Written as DNA, the CDR3 is TGTGCCAGCAGTGGTGACAGGATGAGTCTCGGCTACACCTTC.

This rearrangement joins TRBV4-3 to TRBJ2-2; D is perhaps TRBD2 (5 bases). Germline assignment: CDR1 LGHNA and CDR2 YSLEER. The CDR3 consists of 16 residues. V was trimmed by 2 bases and J by 4 bases, leaving 14 bases between them. The CDR3 DNA sequence: TGCGCCAGCAGCCAAAGATGGGCCAGCGGCACCGGGGAGCTGTTTTTT. The encoded protein is CASSQRWASGTGELFF.

This sequence joins TRBV2 and TRBJ1-2; 7 bases match TRBD1. Losses at the gene ends were 4 bases for V and 4 bases for J; bases not matched to a gene: 6. CDR1 is SNHLY and CDR2 is FYNNEI in the germline V gene. The CDR3 length is 14 residues. The CDR3 is CASSGDRSIYGYTF. DNA for the CDR3: TGTGCCAGCAGTGGGGACAGATCAATCTATGGCTACACCTTC.

The V gene is TRBV7-2, the J gene TRBJ2-7; no clear D gene. Trimming cost V 0 bases and J 7 bases, with 13 bases left between them. The CDR3 extends over 14 amino acids. Germline V gene lookup returns CDR1 SGHTA and CDR2 FQGNSA. Here the CDR3 reads CASSLAHKSGEQYF. Written as DNA, the CDR3 is TGTGCCAGCAGCTTAGCGCACAAATCGGGTGAGCAGTACTTC.

There are a few counts of this clone. This chain links TRBV19 with TRBJ2-1, with D perhaps TRBD2 (5 bases). The CDR3 totals 18 residues. Looked up from germline, CDR1 is LNHDA and CDR2 is SQIVND (reference sequence). V lost 6 bases and J 0 bases, leaving 21 bases between the germline ends. CDR3 residues: CASSSLFRLGSSYNEQFF. The DNA of the CDR3 is TGTGCCAGTAGCTCTCTTTTCCGACTGGGGAGCTCCTACAATGAGCAGTTCTTC. The variable domain in full, completed from reference TRBV19 and TRBJ2-1, reads DGGITQSPKYLFRKEGQNVTLSCEQNLNHDAMYWYRQDPGQGLRLIYYSQIVNDFQKGDIAEGYSVSREKKESFPLTVTSAQKNPTAFYLCASSSLFRLGSSYNEQFFGPGTRLTVL.

The chain employs TRBV7-2 and TRBJ2-5, with 8 bases aligning to TRBD2. Germline values: CDR1 SGHTA, CDR2 FQGNSA. The V and J ends lost 5 bases and 14 bases, in that order; junction bases with no gene match: 16. This CDR3 is built from 14 residues. The CDR3 DNA is TGTGCCAGCAGCCACCTGAGGACGGGAGGGGGGGTTTACTTC. It yields the protein CASSHLRTGGGVYF.

This clone has only one observation. V usage is TRBV30 and J usage is TRBJ2-7; 8 bases map to TRBD2. CDR3 length equals 14 residues. Germline CDR1 is GTSNPN and CDR2 is SVGIG (reference sequence). V lost 3 bases to trimming and J lost 4 bases; unmatched junction nucleotides: 8. CDR3 coding DNA: TGTGCCTGGAGCCCCGGGGGGGGCGGATACGAGCAGTACTTC. This sequence encodes CAWSPGGGGYEQYF.

The CDR3 DNA reads TGTGCCAGCAGCGTAGGGAGGTACACCGGGGAGCTGTTTTTT. This sequence encodes CASSVGRYTGELFF. The chain is built from TRBV9 and TRBJ2-2; TRBD2 is a possible D gene (5 bases). Deletions cut 0 bases from V and 3 bases from J, with 6 bases between. Germline values: CDR1 SGDLS, CDR2 YYNGEE. The CDR3 contains 14 residues.

The rearrangement links TRBV30 to TRBJ2-7; TRBD1 agrees at 7 bases. The CDR3 is made up of 14 amino acids. V lost 5 bases and J lost 7; bases outside the gene matches: 14. CDR1 is GTSNPN, CDR2 SVGIG, per germline (reference sequence). The CDR3 sequence is CAWDLGTAPGEQYF. CDR3 coding DNA: TGTGCCTGGGACCTTGGGACAGCCCCGGGTGAGCAGTACTTC.

The chain uses TRBV7-9 and TRBJ2-1; 13 bases match TRBD2. Looked up from germline, CDR1 is SEHNR and CDR2 is FQNEAQ (reference sequence). V was clipped by 3 bases and J by 2 bases; unmatched bases: 7. This CDR3 has 18 amino acids. The CDR3 spells CASSFGTSGIDAYNEQFF. The CDR3, as DNA: TGTGCCAGCAGCTTCGGGACTAGCGGGATCGACGCCTACAATGAGCAGTTCTTC.

The V and J genes are TRBV5-5 and TRBJ2-7; D is perhaps TRBD1 (5 bases). The V gene lost 3 bases and the J gene lost 2 bases, with 15 bases spanning the gap. The germline gives CDR1 SGHKS, CDR2 YYEKEE (reference sequence). The CDR3 totals 15 residues. The CDR3 loop is CASSWPETDPYEQYF. Written as DNA, the CDR3 is TGTGCCAGCAGCTGGCCCGAGACAGACCCCTACGAGCAGTACTTC.

The chain combines TRBV7-7 with TRBJ1-5; D is unclear. This CDR3 spans 13 amino acids. The V end was cut by 2 bases, the J end by 4 bases, with 6 bases between. Germline V gene data show CDR1 as SSHAT and CDR2 as FNYEAQ (reference sequence). CDR3: CASSLTENQPQHF. In DNA, the CDR3 is TGTGCCAGCAGCTTAACAGAAAATCAGCCCCAGCATTTT.

J is TRBJ1-4 and V is TRBV9; D is undetermined. The CDR3 length is 16 residues. The V gene lost 0 bases and the J gene lost 4 bases, with 13 bases spanning the gap. Germline assignment: CDR1 SGDLS and CDR2 YYNGEE. The CDR3 DNA sequence: TGTGCCAGCAGCGTAGCTGGAGGCAGAAATAATGAAAAACTGTTTTTT. Translation: CASSVAGGRNNEKLFF.

This chain links TRBV7-9 with TRBJ1-6, with D uncertain. This CDR3 spans 13 amino acids. Germline-derived CDR1 and CDR2 are SEHNR and FQNEAQ (reference sequence). V was clipped by 0 bases and J by 8 bases, with 5 bases between them. The CDR3 nucleotides read TGTGCCAGCAGCTTAGCGGCGGATTCACCCCTCCACTTT. It yields the protein CASSLAADSPLHF.

J is TRBJ1-2 and V is TRBV5-1; TRBD1 matches 7 bases. V shed 0 bases, J shed 8 bases, and the junction held 7 bases outside the gene matches. This CDR3 has 14 residues. The germline V gene has CDR1 SGHRS and CDR2 YFSETQ. The DNA of the CDR3 is TGCGCCAGCAGCTTGGCTGTACAGGGGAGCGGCTACACCTTC. Amino acids: CASSLAVQGSGYTF.

V is TRBV6-1 and J is TRBJ1-1, with unresolved D. Trimming left V 6 bases short and J 5 bases short, with 13 bases between. Germline V gene lookup returns CDR1 MNHNS and CDR2 SASEGT. The CDR3 is 13 residues long. Here the CDR3 DNA reads TGTGCCAGCAGAAGACAAGTTGGGACTGAAGCTTTCTTT. This codes for CASRRQVGTEAFF.

The V gene is TRBV7-2, the J gene TRBJ2-1; D not certain. The germline CDR1 and CDR2 sequences are SGHTA and FQGNSA. This CDR3 comprises 15 residues. V gave up 1 base and J gave up 0 bases, with 7 bases separating them. The CDR3 sequence: CASSLDDSSYNEQFF. The CDR3 DNA is TGTGCCAGCAGCTTAGACGATAGCTCCTACAATGAGCAGTTCTTC.

The chain recombines TRBV7-9 with TRBJ2-2, with D perhaps matching TRBD2 (7 bases). This CDR3 contains 15 residues. CDR1 is SEHNR and CDR2 is FQNEAQ in the germline V gene (reference sequence). V shed 5 bases and J shed 5 bases, with 15 bases lying between them. The CDR3, as DNA: TGTGCCAGCAGCATGGGAGGGGGTTCGACCGGGGAGCTGTTTTTT. Protein sequence: CASSMGGGSTGELFF.

The CDR3 DNA reads TGTGCCAGCAGTAGGACTAGCGGGAGACAGTTCTTC. As protein: CASSRTSGRQFF. The chain is built from TRBV2 and TRBJ2-1; TRBD2 matches at 13 bases. The CDR3 consists of 12 residues. The J segment lost 13 bases and the V segment lost 5 bases, leaving 2 bases of the junction unmatched. CDR1 is SNHLY and CDR2 is FYNNEI in the germline V gene.

The J gene is TRBJ1-4, the V gene TRBV28; TRBD1 is a possible D gene (6 bases). This CDR3 is built from 14 residues. CDR1 and CDR2 (germline): MDHEN, SYDVKM. V shed 2 bases and J shed 8 bases, with 12 bases lying between them. The CDR3 loop is CASSLRGGAEKLFF. CDR3 coding DNA: TGTGCCAGCAGTTTACGGGGGGGCGCCGAAAAACTGTTTTTT.

This clone was detected a few times. The chain is built from TRBV7-3 and TRBJ2-1; 11 nucleotides agree with TRBD2. V gave up 5 bases and J gave up 8 bases; unmatched junction bases: 8. CDR1 SGHTA and CDR2 FQGTGA come from the germline V gene. This CDR3 is 15 amino acids long. CDR3 nucleotides: TGTGCCAGCAGCGACTCTAGCGGGAGGTCCCATGAGCAGTTCTTC. Its translation: CASSDSSGRSHEQFF.

This chain joins TRBV27 and TRBJ2-7; TRBD1 matches 7 bases. Germline V gene data show CDR1 as MNHEY and CDR2 as SMNVEV (reference sequence). V gave up 5 bases and J gave up 2 bases; unmatched junction bases: 9. The CDR3 covers 15 residues. The chain's CDR3 is CASSPYRGLPYEQYF. The CDR3, as DNA: TGTGCCAGCAGTCCCTACAGGGGCCTCCCCTACGAGCAGTACTTC.

J is TRBJ2-5 and V is TRBV28; TRBD1 matches 7 bases. V lost 7 bases, J lost 5 bases, and 7 bases stayed unmatched. Germline lookup yields CDR1 MDHEN and CDR2 SYDVKM. CDR3 size: 13 residues. The CDR3 protein is CASTRGQWETQYF. CDR3 in DNA: TGTGCCAGCACCCGGGGACAGTGGGAGACCCAGTACTTC.

This chain links TRBV4-3 with TRBJ2-7; 7 bases agree with TRBD1. Trimming at V came to 2 bases and at J to 6 bases, leaving 4 bases not matched to a gene. The CDR3 has 13 residues. The germline V gene has CDR1 LGHNA and CDR2 YSLEER. The CDR3 sequence: CASSQQGTAEQYF. Written as DNA, the CDR3 is TGCGCCAGCAGCCAACAAGGGACAGCCGAGCAGTACTTC.

This chain uses TRBV2 with TRBJ1-1; TRBD1 is a possible D gene (6 bases). V lost 5 bases and J lost 0, with 7 bases in between. The CDR3 is 13 residues long. CDR1 and CDR2 (germline): SNHLY, FYNNEI. The CDR3 DNA reads as TGTGCCAGCAGTCAGGGGATGAACACTGAAGCTTTCTTT. It codes for CASSQGMNTEAFF.